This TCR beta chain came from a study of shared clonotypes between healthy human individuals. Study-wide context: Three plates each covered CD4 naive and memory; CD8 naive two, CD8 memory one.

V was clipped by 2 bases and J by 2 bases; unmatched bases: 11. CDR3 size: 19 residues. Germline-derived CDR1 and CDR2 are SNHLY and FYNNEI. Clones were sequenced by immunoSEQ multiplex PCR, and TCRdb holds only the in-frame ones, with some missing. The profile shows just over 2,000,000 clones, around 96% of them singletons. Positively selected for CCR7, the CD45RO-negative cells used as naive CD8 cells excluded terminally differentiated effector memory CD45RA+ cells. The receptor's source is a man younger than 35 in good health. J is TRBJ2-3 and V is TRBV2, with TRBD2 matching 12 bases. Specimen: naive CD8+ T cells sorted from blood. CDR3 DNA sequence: TGTGCCAGCAGTGAATCCCCTGAACTAGCGGGAGGTGACACAGATACGCAGTATTTT. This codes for CASSESPELAGGDTDTQYF.